This passage covers 6 T cell receptor beta chains from one sample sequenced in a study of T cells after yellow fever vaccination. Using its own MiXCR run on the 5' RACE reads, TCRdb lists one record per CDR3 protein. The sample has under 550,000 distinct CDR3 sequences, around a fifth seen once. The specimen comprised PBMCs, sampled about 20 days after the first yellow fever vaccination. The receptors come from a man between 18 and 35 years old who received the YFV17D yellow fever vaccine.

This chain joins TRBV19 and TRBJ2-1; D is ambiguous. The germline V and J ends were trimmed by 5 bases and 1 base, with 12 bases remaining between them. The CDR3 contains 15 residues. The germline gives CDR1 LNHDA, CDR2 SQIVND (reference sequence). Written as DNA, the CDR3 is TGTGCCAGTAGTCTCCTATTGGCGTCCTACAATGAGCAGTTCTTC. Translating it yields CASSLLLASYNEQFF.

In this sample, this clonotype turned up once. The chain is built from TRBV6-1 and TRBJ2-1, with a possible D match to TRBD2 (7 bases). The germline CDR1 and CDR2 sequences are MNHNS and SASEGT. This CDR3 has 18 residues. V was shortened by 6 bases and J by 1 base, with 22 bases between the two germline ends. The CDR3 DNA follows: TGTGCCAGCAGGGGGGCCGGGGGGCCTTCTTTTTCCTACAATGAGCAGTTCTTC. Its translation is CASRGAGGPSFSYNEQFF.

The CDR3 spells CASSSDSSPLHF. The DNA of the CDR3 is TGTGCCAGCAGCTCAGACAGTTCACCCCTCCACTTT. The chain combines TRBV7-9 with TRBJ1-6, with D perhaps matching TRBD1 (5 bases). This CDR3 region has 12 residues. The germline V gene has CDR1 SEHNR and CDR2 FQNEAQ (reference sequence). V shed 4 bases and J shed 9 bases, with 7 bases lying between them.

The chain joins TRBV29-1 to TRBJ1-2; D gene uncertain. The germline gives CDR1 SQVTM, CDR2 ANQGSEA. V lost 7 bases and J 8 bases, leaving 14 bases between the germline ends. This CDR3 is built from 11 residues. CDR3: CSAPHAGGYTF. The CDR3 DNA reads TGCAGCGCACCACATGCGGGCGGCTACACCTTC.

The V call is TRBV5-1, the J call TRBJ2-2; weak D call: TRBD1 (6 bases). The ends were cut back, 2 bases at V and 0 bases at J, with 8 bases in the middle. Germline V gene lookup returns CDR1 SGHRS and CDR2 YFSETQ. The CDR3 is 15 amino acids. CDR3 residues: CASSFDRPNTGELFF. The CDR3 coding sequence is TGCGCCAGCAGCTTCGACAGGCCGAACACCGGGGAGCTGTTTTTT.

The rearrangement uses TRBV6-5 and TRBJ2-1; 9 bases map to TRBD2. Germline loops: CDR1 MNHEY, CDR2 SVGAGI. V dropped 7 bases and J dropped 8; count of bases not matched to a gene: 12. There are 15 residues in the CDR3. The CDR3 protein is CASTSRSSGVDEQFF. The CDR3 region has the DNA TGTGCCAGCACTTCAAGGTCTAGCGGGGTGGATGAGCAGTTCTTC.